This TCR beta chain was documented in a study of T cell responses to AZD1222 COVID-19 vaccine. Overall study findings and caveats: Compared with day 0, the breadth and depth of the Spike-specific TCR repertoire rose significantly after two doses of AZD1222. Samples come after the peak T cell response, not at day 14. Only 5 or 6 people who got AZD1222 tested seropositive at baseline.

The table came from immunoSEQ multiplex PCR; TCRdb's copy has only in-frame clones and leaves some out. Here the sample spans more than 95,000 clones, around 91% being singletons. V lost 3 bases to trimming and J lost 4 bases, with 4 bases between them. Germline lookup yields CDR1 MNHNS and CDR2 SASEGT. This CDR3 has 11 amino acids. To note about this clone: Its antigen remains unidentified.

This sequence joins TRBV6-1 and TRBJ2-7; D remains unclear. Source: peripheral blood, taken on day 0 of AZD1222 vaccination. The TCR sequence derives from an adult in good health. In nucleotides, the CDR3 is TGTGCCAGCAGTGAGTGGTACGAGCAGTACTTC. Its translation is CASSEWYEQYF.